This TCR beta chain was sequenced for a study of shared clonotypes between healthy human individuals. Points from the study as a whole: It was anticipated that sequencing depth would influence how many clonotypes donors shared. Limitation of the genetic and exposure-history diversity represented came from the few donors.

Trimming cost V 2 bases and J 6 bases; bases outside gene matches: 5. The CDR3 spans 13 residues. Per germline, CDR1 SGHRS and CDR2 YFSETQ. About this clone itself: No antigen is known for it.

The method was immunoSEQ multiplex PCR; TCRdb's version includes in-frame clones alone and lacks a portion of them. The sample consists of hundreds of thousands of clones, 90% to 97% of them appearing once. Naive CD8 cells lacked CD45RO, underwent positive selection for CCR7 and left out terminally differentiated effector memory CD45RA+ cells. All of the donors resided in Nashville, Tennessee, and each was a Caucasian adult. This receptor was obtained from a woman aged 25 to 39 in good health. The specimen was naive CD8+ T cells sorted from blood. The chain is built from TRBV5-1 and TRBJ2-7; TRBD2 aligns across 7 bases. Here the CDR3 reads CASSLLASGEQYF. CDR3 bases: TGCGCCAGCAGCTTACTAGCGTCCGGCGAGCAGTACTTC.